This TCR beta chain was recorded in a study of T cell responses to AZD1222 COVID-19 vaccine (dated by TCRdb to the early 2020s). For the wider study: AZD1222 recipients given second doses at about 4 weeks or at about 12 weeks were pooled, since spike-specific TCR depth and breadth were not found to differ between the two schedules. TCR sequencing covered 230 or so trial participants: around 210 given two doses of AZD1222 and 26 given two doses of MenACWY control vaccine. Trial participants were enrolled by age into 18-55, 56-69 and 70-plus year subgroups, with 148, 28 and 57 TCR-sequenced participants respectively.

The CDR3 regions of human TCRbeta chains were analyzed by immunosequencing. Per the authors' processing: Repertoire TCRs were checked for matches against a reference library of SARS-CoV-2-specific TCRs that had been generated using the MIRA antigen-specificity platform. Breadth was defined as the fraction of unique TCRs that were SARS-CoV-2-associated. Depth was defined as the fraction of total T cells that were SARS-CoV-2-associated. Using the MIRA data, every spike-specific TCR was mapped to the spike region that the TCR reacted to and assigned to either a CD4 or a CD8 class. Log10-transformed breadth and depth values were compared by one-way ANOVA with Sidak's multiple comparisons tests. TCRdb mirrors the immuneACCESS table, restricted to in-frame sequences. Some clones are absent from its copies; in checked studies, under half trace to an unresolved V gene, and the reason for the others is unknown. V, J and clone size are taken as reported in that table, and D and trimming were inferred from the DNA itself. The sample table shows 120,000 to 150,000 clones, and roughly nine tenths are seen once. Of the sample, 4.5% to 6% falls within the top ten clones.

General findings and caveats noted by the study authors: Participants were mostly white British, with more females than males. The authors suggested clonal diversity may have been underestimated. A significant rise in spike-specific TCR breadth and depth was observed after two AZD1222 doses relative to day 0 and relative to MenACWY recipients. Reportedly, close to half of the unique spike-specific TCRs recognized epitopes lying outside the regions that are mutated in the B.1.351 and B.1.1.7 variants. The vaccine-associated CD4 TCRs covered the entire spike protein, and the dominant responses fell in regions 160-218 and 743-854. Conclusions about previously exposed vaccinees were limited because only five to seven AZD1222 recipients were SARS-CoV-2 seropositive at baseline. Because no day 14 peak-response samples were available, repertoires were characterized only after the peak T cell response. In the small 56-69-year group, the increase in depth fell short of significance, most likely because of low power.

The CDR3 holds 16 amino acids from the cysteine to the phenylalanine. The read is trimmed to its CDR3 DNA, 48 bases read in frame from base 1. CDR1 and CDR2 were assigned from the germline V gene as KGHDR and SFDVKD. Compared with germline, V lacks 3 bases and J lacks 1 base; bases without a gene match: 4. Worth noting for this clone: Its antigen is still unknown. No base quality information exists; no much larger clone differs at one position.

Taken with the paper, the label for time point translates to: baseline before first vaccination. Vaccinee samples were obtained from the UK trials COV001 and COV002, which included a single-blind randomized controlled phase 2/3 trial of AZD1222 (ChAdOx1 nCoV-19) in healthy adults. For TCRbeta chain sequencing, PBMC samples were collected from trial participants at day 0 and at day 28 after the second dose. The chain uses TRBV24-1 and TRBJ2-1; 8 central nucleotides agree with TRBD1. The sample here was peripheral blood, taken on day 0 of AZD1222 vaccination. The source of this sequence is an adult in good health. The DNA sequence is given as TGTGCCACCAGTGATATGCAGGGGGCTTCCTACAATGAGCAGTTCTTC. The translation is CATSDMQGASYNEQFF.